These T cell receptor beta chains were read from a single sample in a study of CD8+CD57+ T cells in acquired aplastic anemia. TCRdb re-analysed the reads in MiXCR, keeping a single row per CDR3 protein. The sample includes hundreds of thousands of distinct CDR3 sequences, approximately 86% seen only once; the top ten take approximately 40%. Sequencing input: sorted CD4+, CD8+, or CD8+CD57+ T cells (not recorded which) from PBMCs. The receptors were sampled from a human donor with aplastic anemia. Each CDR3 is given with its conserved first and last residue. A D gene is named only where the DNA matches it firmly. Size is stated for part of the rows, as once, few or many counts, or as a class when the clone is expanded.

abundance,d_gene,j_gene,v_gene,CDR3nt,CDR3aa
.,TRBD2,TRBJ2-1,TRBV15,TGTGCCACCAGCAGAGAGATGGCGGGGGGTACCTACAATGAGCAGTTCTTC,CATSREMAGGTYNEQFF
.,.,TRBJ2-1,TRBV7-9,TGTGCCAGCAGCTCTGGACGAGCCTACAATGAAGCGTTCTTC,CASSSGRAYNEAFF
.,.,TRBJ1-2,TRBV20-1,TGCAGTGCTAGGTCACGGAGGGATGGCTACACCTTC,CSARSRRDGYTF
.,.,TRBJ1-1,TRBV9,TGTGCCAGCAGCGTCTCGGCAGGGTCAGAGACCCAGTCTGAAGCTTTCTTT,CASSVSAGSETQSEAFF
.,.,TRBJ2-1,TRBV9,TGTGCCAGCAGCCTTCAAAGTAGCGGAGGCAGCGATCAGCAGTTCTTC,CASSLQSSGGSDQQFF
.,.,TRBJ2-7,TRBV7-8,TGTGCCAGCAGCCTAGAGGGAACAGCCGATGAGGAGCAGTACTTC,CASSLEGTADEEQYF
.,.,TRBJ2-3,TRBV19,TGTGCCAGTAGTGTGCAAAGCACAGATACGCAGTATTTT,CASSVQSTDTQYF
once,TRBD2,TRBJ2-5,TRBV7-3,TGTGCCGGCAGCTTTCAAAGAAGCGGGGGGGGCGCCCAGTACTTC,CAGSFQRSGGGAQYF
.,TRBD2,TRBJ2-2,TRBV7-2,TGTGCCAGCAGGATGACTAGCGTAGCGGGAGTCACCGGGGAGCTGTTTTTT,CASRMTSVAGVTGELFF
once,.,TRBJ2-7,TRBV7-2,TGTGCCAGCAGCGGAGCAGGGTACAGGACAGATACGCAGTTC,CASSGAGYRTDTQF
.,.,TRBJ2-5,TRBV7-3,TGTGCCAGCAGCCTACAGGGGACGGGGGGCGCGACCCAGCACTTC,CASSLQGTGGATQHF
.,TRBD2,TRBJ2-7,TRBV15,TGTGCCAGTAGTATAGCTAGCGGGAAAACTGCGCAGTACTTC,CASSIASGKTAQYF
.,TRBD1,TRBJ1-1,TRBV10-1,TGCGCCAGCAGTGCCGGGACAGGTTGGACTGAAGCTTTCTTT,CASSAGTGWTEAFF
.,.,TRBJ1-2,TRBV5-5,TGTGCCAGCAGCTTGTACCTGGCAGGTGGCTACACCTTC,CASSLYLAGGYTF
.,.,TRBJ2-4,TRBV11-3,TGTGCCAGCAGCTTAGAACTGACAGGACTAGCCAAAAACATTCAGTACTTC,CASSLELTGLAKNIQYF
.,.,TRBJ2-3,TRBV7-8,TGTGCCAGCAGCTTTGATCCAGGCGGGACAGCCCAGTCCTTT,CASSFDPGGTAQSF
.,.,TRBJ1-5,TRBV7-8,.,CASSVAGGSAQPYHF
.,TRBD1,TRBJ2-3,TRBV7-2,TGTGCCAGCAGCTTGACAGGGGCCGCCGACTATGACTTC,CASSLTGAADYDF
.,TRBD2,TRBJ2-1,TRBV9,TGTGCCAGCAGCAGCGGGAGACGCGGAGTAAATACGCAGTTCTTC,CASSSGRRGVNTQFF
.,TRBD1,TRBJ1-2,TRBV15,TGTGCCACCAGCAGAGATCAGGGGGCGGATGGCTACACCTTC,CATSRDQGADGYTF
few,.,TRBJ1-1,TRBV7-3,TGTGCCAGCTCAAGACAGGCCAACGCCGTTGAACACGCATTCTTT,CASSRQANAVEHAFF
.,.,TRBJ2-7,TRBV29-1,TGCAGTGCCGAGGGGCATGGGGAGCAGTACTTC,CSAEGHGEQYF
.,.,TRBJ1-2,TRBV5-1,TGCGCCAGCAGCCCGCGAGCTAACTATGGCTACACCTTC,CASSPRANYGYTF
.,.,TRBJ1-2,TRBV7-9,TGTGCCAGCAGCTTGAAAAGAAGCGGCGGCTACGACTACACCTTC,CASSLKRSGGYDYTF
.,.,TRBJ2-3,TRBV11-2,TGTGCCAGCAGCTTGCCGCCAGTTCCCGATACGCAGTATTTT,CASSLPPVPDTQYF
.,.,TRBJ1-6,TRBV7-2,TGTGCCAGCAGCTCAGCCAGGGCTAATTCACCCCTCCACTTT,CASSSARANSPLHF
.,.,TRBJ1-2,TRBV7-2,TGTGCCAGCAGCATGTCGAGCTCCGGGGAGCTGTTTTTTACCTTC,CASSMSSSGELFFTF
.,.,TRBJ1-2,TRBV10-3,TGTGCCATCAGTGAGGGTGAGGGGGCTAACTATGGCTACACCTTC,CAISEGEGANYGYTF
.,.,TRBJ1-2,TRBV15,TGTGCCACCAGCAGAGGGTCAGACCAAGTCACCCAGAACTTC,CATSRGSDQVTQNF
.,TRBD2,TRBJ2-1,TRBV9,TGTGCCAGCAGCCTCGGGACCAGCGGGGGTAATGAGTTCTTC,CASSLGTSGGNEFF
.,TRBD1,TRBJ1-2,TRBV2,TGTGCCAGCAGTGCTCGACAGGGGGCGGGAAGCTACACCTTC,CASSARQGAGSYTF
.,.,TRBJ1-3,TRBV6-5,TGTGCCAGCAGTTACGACAGCCTTGGAAACACCATATATTTT,CASSYDSLGNTIYF
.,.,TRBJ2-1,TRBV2,TGTGCCAGCAGTGGTGCCCGGGGCCATGAGCAGTTCTTC,CASSGARGHEQFF
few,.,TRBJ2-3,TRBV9,TGTGCCAGCAGCGTAGGGGGCCAGAGCACAGATACGCATACGCAGTATTTT,CASSVGGQSTDTHTQYF
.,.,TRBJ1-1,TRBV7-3,TGTGCCAGCAGCTTAGCAGTGGGAGGGAAAGATGAAGCTTTCTTT,CASSLAVGGKDEAFF
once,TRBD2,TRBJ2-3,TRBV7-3,TGTGCCAGCAGCTTCGCACTAGCGGGGGGAGCGATGTATTTT,CASSFALAGGAMYF
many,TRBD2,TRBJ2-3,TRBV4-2,TGTGCCAGCAGCTACGGACTAGCGGGAGTGGGAGATACGCAGTATTTT,CASSYGLAGVGDTQYF
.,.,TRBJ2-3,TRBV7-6,TGTGCCAGCAGCTTCGACTCCAGAATTGAGCAGTTCTTT,CASSFDSRIEQFF
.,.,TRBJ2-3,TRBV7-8,TGTGCCAGCAGTTCTGGGGGGGCTTGCGAAAAGACGCATTTT,CASSSGGACEKTHF
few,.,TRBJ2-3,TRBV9,TGTGCGAGCAGCGTAGGGTCAGGTCCGCAGTATTTT,CASSVGSGPQYF
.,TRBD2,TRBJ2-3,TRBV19,TGTGCCAGTAGCTTAGCTAGCGGGACCTACAATGAGCAGTATTTT,CASSLASGTYNEQYF